Listed below are T cell receptor beta chains from one sample, sequenced in a study of T cell responses to AZD1222 COVID-19 vaccine. The table came from immunoSEQ multiplex PCR; TCRdb's copy has only in-frame clones and leaves some out. The sample lists 130,000 or so clones; around 89% were seen once. Sequencing was performed on peripheral blood, taken on day 0 of AZD1222 vaccination. These receptor sequences come from an adult in good health. Both conserved end residues are part of each CDR3. D genes are given only for firm matches. A row's size may be missing; if present it is once, few, many or a size class.

NA TRBJ1-2 TRBV5-6 NA CASSLKERGNTF TGTGCCAGCAGCTTGAAAGAAAGGGGCAACACCTTC
TRBD1 TRBJ1-2 TRBV7-9 NA CASSLPGTGNNYGYTF TGTGCCAGCAGCTTACCCGGGACAGGGAATAACTATGGCTACACCTTC
NA TRBJ1-5 TRBV15 NA CATSSEDRDSNQPQHF TGTGCCACCAGCAGCGAGGACCGAGATAGCAATCAGCCCCAGCATTTT
NA TRBJ1-1 TRBV15 once CATSSRLYTEAFF TGTGCCACCAGCAGCCGGTTATACACTGAAGCTTTCTTT
TRBD1 TRBJ2-7 TRBV7-9 NA CASNPGTGGSYEQYF TGTGCCAGCAACCCCGGGACAGGTGGTTCCTACGAGCAGTACTTC
NA TRBJ1-5 TRBV6-2/TRBV6-3 NA CASSYGRVGQPQHF TGTGCCAGCAGTTACGGCAGAGTCGGGCAGCCCCAGCATTTT
NA TRBJ2-7 TRBV7-2 NA CASSLGPPLRGESSYEQYF TGTGCCAGCAGCTTAGGGCCCCCGTTGAGGGGAGAAAGCTCCTACGAGCAGTACTTC
NA TRBJ1-3 TRBV5-1 NA CASSLGYFGNTIYF TGCGCCAGCAGCTTGGGGTACTTTGGAAACACCATATATTTT
TRBD2 TRBJ2-7 TRBV11-2 NA CASSSLAGVFEQYF TGTGCCAGCAGCTCTCTAGCGGGAGTTTTCGAGCAGTACTTC
TRBD2 TRBJ2-1 TRBV4-3 once CASSQDPAGGTRNEQFF TGCGCCAGCAGCCAAGATCCAGCGGGGGGGACGAGGAATGAGCAGTTCTTC
TRBD1 TRBJ1-6 TRBV10-3 few CAISDRDSYNSPLHF TGTGCCATCAGTGATCGGGACAGCTATAATTCACCCCTCCACTTT
NA TRBJ2-2 TRBV7-8 NA CASSRVSGLAGELFF TGTGCCAGCAGCCGAGTTTCAGGGTTAGCCGGGGAGCTGTTTTTT
TRBD1 TRBJ2-1 TRBV3-1/TRBV3-2 NA CASSHLRDRGLNEQFF TGTGCCAGCAGCCACCTCCGGGACAGGGGGCTCAATGAGCAGTTCTTC
TRBD2 TRBJ2-5 TRBV25-1 NA CASSEFGGSGKETQYF TGTGCCAGCAGTGAATTTGGCGGGAGCGGTAAGGAGACCCAGTACTTC
TRBD2 TRBJ2-3 TRBV4-2 NA CASSQDPSGPDTQYF TGTGCCAGCAGCCAAGATCCTAGCGGGCCAGATACGCAGTATTTT
NA TRBJ2-5 TRBV6-2/TRBV6-3 NA CASSSTGYLETQYF TGTGCCAGCAGTTCCACAGGGTATTTGGAGACCCAGTACTTC
NA TRBJ1-2 TRBV7-2 once CASSPVGVGYGYTF TGTGCCAGCAGCCCCGTGGGGGTTGGGTATGGCTACACCTTC
NA TRBJ1-6 TRBV28 NA CASRPYGAGAVGSPLHF TGTGCCAGCAGACCCTACGGGGCAGGGGCCGTTGGCTCACCCCTCCACTTT
NA TRBJ1-2 TRBV29-1 once CSVEDPRRNYGYTF TGCAGCGTTGAAGATCCGCGGAGGAACTATGGCTACACCTTC
NA TRBJ1-2 TRBV6-2/TRBV6-3 NA CASSNTPPFYGYTF TGTGCCAGCAGTAATACACCCCCATTCTATGGCTACACCTTC
NA TRBJ2-5 TRBV7-2 NA CASSLGLSAFPWETQYF TGTGCCAGCAGCTTAGGGCTTAGCGCCTTTCCATGGGAGACCCAGTACTTC
TRBD1 TRBJ1-6 TRBV7-2 NA CASSLLDRQYNSPLHF TGTGCCAGCAGCTTATTGGACAGGCAATATAATTCACCCCTCCACTTT
NA TRBJ2-1 TRBV4-3 NA CASSQEGSSYNEQFF TGCGCCAGCAGCCAAGAGGGGAGCTCCTACAATGAGCAGTTCTTC
TRBD2 TRBJ2-1 TRBV3-1/TRBV3-2 once CASSQELLAGAIPTYNEQFF TGTGCCAGCAGCCAAGAGCTGTTAGCGGGGGCCATACCAACCTACAATGAGCAGTTCTTC
NA TRBJ2-3 TRBV5-6 few CASSLRGRSTDTQYF TGTGCCAGCAGCTTAAGGGGAAGGAGCACAGATACGCAGTATTTT
TRBD1 TRBJ1-2 TRBV18 NA CASSPGQLTVYGYTF TGTGCCAGCTCACCGGGACAGCTCACCGTTTATGGCTACACCTTC
TRBD2 TRBJ2-3 TRBV19 NA CASSMKTSGQSSTDTQYF TGTGCCAGTAGTATGAAAACTAGCGGGCAATCTAGCACAGATACGCAGTATTTT
NA TRBJ1-1 TRBV7-9 NA CASSSLPVTEAFF TGTGCCAGCAGCTCGCTTCCGGTCACTGAAGCTTTCTTT
TRBD1 TRBJ2-5 TRBV18 NA CASSPLQGDAETQYF TGTGCCAGCTCACCATTACAGGGGGACGCTGAGACCCAGTACTTC
TRBD1 TRBJ2-2 TRBV4-3 NA CASSQSIGDRQGGELFF TGCGCCAGCAGCCAAAGCATCGGGGACAGGCAGGGCGGGGAGCTGTTTTTT
TRBD1 TRBJ2-1 TRBV15 NA CASGAGGFNYNEQFF TGTGCCTCGGGGGCAGGGGGCTTCAACTACAATGAGCAGTTCTTC
NA TRBJ2-1 TRBV6-6 once CASSYSSLANLNEQFF TGTGCCAGCAGTTACTCGAGTCTAGCCAATCTCAATGAGCAGTTCTTC
TRBD2 TRBJ2-1 TRBV12-3/TRBV12-4 NA CASSLYRAGDLFF TGTGCCAGCAGTTTATATCGAGCGGGAGATCTGTTCTTC
NA TRBJ1-1 TRBV18 NA CASSPERQEAFF TGTGCCAGCTCACCAGAGAGGCAAGAAGCTTTCTTT
NA TRBJ1-1 TRBV18 NA CASSSLQNTEAFF TGTGCCAGCTCATCCCTACAGAACACTGAAGCTTTCTTT
NA TRBJ1-5 TRBV5-6 NA CASSLRGVGQPQHF TGTGCCAGCAGCTTGAGAGGGGTAGGTCAGCCCCAGCATTTT
NA TRBJ2-3 TRBV19 NA CASSLSRPADTQYF TGTGCCAGTAGTCTCTCTCGCCCTGCAGATACGCAGTATTTT